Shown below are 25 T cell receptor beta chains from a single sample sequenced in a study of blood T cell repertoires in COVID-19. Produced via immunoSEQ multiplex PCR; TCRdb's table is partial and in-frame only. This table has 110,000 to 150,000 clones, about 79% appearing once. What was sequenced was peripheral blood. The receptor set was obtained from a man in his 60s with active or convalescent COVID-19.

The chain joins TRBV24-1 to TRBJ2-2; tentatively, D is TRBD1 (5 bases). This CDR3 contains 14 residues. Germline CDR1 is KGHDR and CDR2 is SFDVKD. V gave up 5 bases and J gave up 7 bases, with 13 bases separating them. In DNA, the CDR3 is TGTGCCACCAGTGCCCAGGGTAGTGTCGGGGAGCTGTTTTTT. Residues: CATSAQGSVGELFF.

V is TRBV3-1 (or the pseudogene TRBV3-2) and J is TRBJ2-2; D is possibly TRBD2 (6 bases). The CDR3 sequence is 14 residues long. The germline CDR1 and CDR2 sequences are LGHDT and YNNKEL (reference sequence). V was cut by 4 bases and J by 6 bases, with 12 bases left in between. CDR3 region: CASSLRLVAGELFF. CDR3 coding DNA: TGTGCCAGCAGCCTCAGACTAGTTGCCGGGGAGCTGTTTTTT.

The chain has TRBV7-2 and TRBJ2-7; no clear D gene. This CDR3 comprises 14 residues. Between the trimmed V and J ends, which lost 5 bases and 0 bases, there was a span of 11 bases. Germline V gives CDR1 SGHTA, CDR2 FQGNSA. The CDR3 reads CASSPNADSYEQYV. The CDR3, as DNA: TGTGCCAGCAGCCCGAATGCGGACTCCTACGAGCAGTACGTC.

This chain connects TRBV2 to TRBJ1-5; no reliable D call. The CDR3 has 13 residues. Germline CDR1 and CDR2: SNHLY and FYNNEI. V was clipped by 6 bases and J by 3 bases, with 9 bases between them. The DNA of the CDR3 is TGTGCCAGCAGCTCTACCAACAATCAGCCCCAGCATTTT. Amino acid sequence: CASSSTNNQPQHF. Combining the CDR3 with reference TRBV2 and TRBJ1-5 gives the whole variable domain EPEVTQTPSHQVTQMGQEVILRCVPISNHLYFYWYRQILGQKVEFLVSFYNNEISEKSEIFDDQFSVERPDGSNFTLKIRSTKLEDSAMYFCASSSTNNQPQHFGDGTRLSIL.

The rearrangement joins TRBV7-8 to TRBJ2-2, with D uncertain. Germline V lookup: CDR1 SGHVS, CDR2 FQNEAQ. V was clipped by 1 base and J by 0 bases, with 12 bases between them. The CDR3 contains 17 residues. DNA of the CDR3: TGTGCCAGCAGCTTAGTAGTGACTTATACGAACACCGGGGAGCTGTTTTTT. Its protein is CASSLVVTYTNTGELFF.

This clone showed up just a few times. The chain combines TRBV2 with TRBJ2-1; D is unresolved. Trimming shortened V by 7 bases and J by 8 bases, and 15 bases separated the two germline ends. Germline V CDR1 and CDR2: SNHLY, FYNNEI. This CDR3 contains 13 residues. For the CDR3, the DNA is TGTGCCAGCAAGTGGGCCCCAAGTTATGAGCAGTTCTTC. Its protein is CASKWAPSYEQFF.

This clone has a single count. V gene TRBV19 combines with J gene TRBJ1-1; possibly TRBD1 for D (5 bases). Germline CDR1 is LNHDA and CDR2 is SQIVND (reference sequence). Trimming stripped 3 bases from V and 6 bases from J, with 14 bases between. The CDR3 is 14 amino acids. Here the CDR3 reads CASSMGRRGSEAFF. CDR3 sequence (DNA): TGTGCCAGTAGTATGGGGCGAAGGGGTTCTGAAGCTTTCTTT. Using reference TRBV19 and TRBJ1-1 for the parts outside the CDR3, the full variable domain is DGGITQSPKYLFRKEGQNVTLSCEQNLNHDAMYWYRQDPGQGLRLIYYSQIVNDFQKGDIAEGYSVSREKKESFPLTVTSAQKNPTAFYLCASSMGRRGSEAFFGQGTRLTVV.

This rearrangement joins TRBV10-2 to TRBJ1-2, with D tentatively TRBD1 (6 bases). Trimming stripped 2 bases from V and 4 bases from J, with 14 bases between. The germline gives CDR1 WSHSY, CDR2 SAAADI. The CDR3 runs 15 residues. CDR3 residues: CASSEPVGTLYGYTF. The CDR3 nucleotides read TGCGCCAGCAGTGAGCCCGTCGGGACACTCTATGGCTACACCTTC.

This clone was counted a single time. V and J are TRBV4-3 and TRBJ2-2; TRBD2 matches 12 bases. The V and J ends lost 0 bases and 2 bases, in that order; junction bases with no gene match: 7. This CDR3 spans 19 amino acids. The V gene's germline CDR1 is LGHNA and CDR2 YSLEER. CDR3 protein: CASSQDLLAGGINTGELFF. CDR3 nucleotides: TGCGCCAGCAGCCAAGATCTCCTAGCGGGAGGGATCAACACCGGGGAGCTGTTTTTT.

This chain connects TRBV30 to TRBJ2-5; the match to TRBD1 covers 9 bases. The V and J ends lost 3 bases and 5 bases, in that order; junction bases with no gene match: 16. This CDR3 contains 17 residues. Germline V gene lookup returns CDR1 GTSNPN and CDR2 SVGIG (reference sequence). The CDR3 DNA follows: TGTGCCTGGAGGAAAAACCGGGACAGGGTATTTCGGGAGACCCAGTACTTC. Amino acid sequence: CAWRKNRDRVFRETQYF.

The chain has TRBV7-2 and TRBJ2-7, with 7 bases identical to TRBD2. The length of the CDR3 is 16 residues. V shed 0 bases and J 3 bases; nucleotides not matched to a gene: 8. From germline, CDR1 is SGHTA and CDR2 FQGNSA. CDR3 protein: CASSLAMMRGNYEQYF. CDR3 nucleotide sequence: TGTGCCAGCAGCTTAGCGATGATGCGGGGGAACTACGAGCAGTACTTC. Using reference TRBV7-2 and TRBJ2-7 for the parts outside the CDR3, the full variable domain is GAGVSQSPSNKVTEKGKDVELRCDPISGHTALYWYRQSLGQGLEFLIYFQGNSAPDKSGLPSDRFSAERTGGSVSTLTIQRTQQEDSAVYLCASSLAMMRGNYEQYFGPGTRLTVT.

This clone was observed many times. The CDR3 is CASSPGQGAFGYTF. The CDR3 DNA is TGTGCCAGCAGCCCCGGACAGGGGGCCTTTGGCTACACCTTC. This sequence joins TRBV11-3 and TRBJ1-2; 11 nucleotides match TRBD1. The CDR3 length is 14 residues. Germline V gene sequence: CDR1 SGHNT, CDR2 YENEEA. J gave up 7 bases and V 5 bases, and 6 bases lay outside the gene matches.

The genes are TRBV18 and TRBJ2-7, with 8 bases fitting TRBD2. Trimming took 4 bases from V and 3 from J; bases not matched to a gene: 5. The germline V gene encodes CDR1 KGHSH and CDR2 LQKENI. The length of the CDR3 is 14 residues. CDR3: CASSLGGEYYEQYV. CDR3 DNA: TGTGCCAGCTCACTCGGGGGGGAATACTACGAGCAGTACGTC.

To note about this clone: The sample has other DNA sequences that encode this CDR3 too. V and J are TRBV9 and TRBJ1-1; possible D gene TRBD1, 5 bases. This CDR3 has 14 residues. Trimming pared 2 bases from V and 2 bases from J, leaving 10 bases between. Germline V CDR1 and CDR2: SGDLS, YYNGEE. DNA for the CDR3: TGTGCCAGCAGCGTGGGAGGGGTTAACACTGAAGCTTTCTTT. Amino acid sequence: CASSVGGVNTEAFF.

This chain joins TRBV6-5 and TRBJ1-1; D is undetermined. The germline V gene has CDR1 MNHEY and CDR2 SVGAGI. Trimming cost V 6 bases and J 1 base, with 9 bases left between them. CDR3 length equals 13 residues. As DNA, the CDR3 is TGTGCCAGCAGCCGCCGTAGGAACACTGAAGCTTTCTTT. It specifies CASSRRRNTEAFF.

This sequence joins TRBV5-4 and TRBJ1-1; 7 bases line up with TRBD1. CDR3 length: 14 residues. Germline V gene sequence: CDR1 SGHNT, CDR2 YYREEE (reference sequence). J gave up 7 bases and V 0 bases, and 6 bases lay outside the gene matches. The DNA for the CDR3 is TGTGCCAGCAGCTTGGTAGGGGGCAGATTTGAAGCTTTCTTT. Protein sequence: CASSLVGGRFEAFF.

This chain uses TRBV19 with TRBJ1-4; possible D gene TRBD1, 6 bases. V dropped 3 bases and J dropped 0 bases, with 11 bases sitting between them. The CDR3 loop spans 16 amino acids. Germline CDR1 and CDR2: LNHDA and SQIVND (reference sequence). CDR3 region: CASSIGQGTTNEKLFF. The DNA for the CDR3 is TGTGCCAGTAGTATCGGTCAGGGGACAACTAATGAAAAACTGTTTTTT.

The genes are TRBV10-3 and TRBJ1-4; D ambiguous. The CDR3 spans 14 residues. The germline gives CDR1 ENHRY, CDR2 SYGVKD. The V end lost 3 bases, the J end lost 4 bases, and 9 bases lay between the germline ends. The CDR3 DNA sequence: TGTGCCATCAGTGACAGGCCAAATAATGAAAAACTGTTTTTT. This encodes CAISDRPNNEKLFF.

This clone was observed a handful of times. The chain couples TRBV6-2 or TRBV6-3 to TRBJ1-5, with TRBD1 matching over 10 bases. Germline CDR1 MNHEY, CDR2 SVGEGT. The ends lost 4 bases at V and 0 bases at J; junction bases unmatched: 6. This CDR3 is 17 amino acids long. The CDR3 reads CASSWGQGLTSNQPQHF. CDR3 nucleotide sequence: TGTGCCAGCAGTTGGGGACAGGGGCTAACTAGCAATCAGCCCCAGCATTTT.

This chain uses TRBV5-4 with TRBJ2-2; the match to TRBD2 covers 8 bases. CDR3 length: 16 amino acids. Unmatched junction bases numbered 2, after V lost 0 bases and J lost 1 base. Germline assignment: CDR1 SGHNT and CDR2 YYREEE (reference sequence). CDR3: CASSLVTSGNTGELFF. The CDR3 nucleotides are TGTGCCAGCAGCTTGGTAACTAGCGGGAACACCGGGGAGCTGTTTTTT.

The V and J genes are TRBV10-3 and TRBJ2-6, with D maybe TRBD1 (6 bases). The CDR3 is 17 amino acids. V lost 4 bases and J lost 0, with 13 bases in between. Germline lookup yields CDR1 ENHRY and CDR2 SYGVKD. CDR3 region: CAISGVGGTSGANVLTF. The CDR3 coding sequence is TGTGCCATCAGTGGAGTAGGGGGTACCTCTGGGGCCAACGTCCTGACTTTC.

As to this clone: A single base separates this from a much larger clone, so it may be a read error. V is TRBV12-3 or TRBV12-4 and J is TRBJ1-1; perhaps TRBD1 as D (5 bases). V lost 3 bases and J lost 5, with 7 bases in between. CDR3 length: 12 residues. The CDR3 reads CASSLEGTEAFF. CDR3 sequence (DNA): TGTGCCAGCAGTTTGGAGGGGACTGAAGCTTTCTTT.

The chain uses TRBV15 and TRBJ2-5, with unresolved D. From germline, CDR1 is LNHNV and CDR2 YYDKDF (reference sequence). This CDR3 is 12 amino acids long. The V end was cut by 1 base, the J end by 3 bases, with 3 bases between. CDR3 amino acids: CATSRAKETQYF. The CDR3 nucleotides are TGTGCCACCAGCAGAGCTAAAGAGACCCAGTACTTC.

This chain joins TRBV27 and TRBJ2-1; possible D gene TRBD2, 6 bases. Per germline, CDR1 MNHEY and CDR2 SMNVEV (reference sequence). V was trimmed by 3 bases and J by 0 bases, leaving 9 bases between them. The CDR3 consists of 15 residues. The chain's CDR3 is CASSFERASYNEQFF. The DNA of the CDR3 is TGTGCCAGCAGTTTTGAGCGGGCCTCCTACAATGAGCAGTTCTTC.

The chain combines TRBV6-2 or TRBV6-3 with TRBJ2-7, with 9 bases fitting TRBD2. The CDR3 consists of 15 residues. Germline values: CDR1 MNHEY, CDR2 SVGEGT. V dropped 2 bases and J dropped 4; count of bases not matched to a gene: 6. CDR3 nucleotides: TGTGCCAGCAGTTACGGCGGGAGGGGAATTTACGAGCAGTACGTC. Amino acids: CASSYGGRGIYEQYV.